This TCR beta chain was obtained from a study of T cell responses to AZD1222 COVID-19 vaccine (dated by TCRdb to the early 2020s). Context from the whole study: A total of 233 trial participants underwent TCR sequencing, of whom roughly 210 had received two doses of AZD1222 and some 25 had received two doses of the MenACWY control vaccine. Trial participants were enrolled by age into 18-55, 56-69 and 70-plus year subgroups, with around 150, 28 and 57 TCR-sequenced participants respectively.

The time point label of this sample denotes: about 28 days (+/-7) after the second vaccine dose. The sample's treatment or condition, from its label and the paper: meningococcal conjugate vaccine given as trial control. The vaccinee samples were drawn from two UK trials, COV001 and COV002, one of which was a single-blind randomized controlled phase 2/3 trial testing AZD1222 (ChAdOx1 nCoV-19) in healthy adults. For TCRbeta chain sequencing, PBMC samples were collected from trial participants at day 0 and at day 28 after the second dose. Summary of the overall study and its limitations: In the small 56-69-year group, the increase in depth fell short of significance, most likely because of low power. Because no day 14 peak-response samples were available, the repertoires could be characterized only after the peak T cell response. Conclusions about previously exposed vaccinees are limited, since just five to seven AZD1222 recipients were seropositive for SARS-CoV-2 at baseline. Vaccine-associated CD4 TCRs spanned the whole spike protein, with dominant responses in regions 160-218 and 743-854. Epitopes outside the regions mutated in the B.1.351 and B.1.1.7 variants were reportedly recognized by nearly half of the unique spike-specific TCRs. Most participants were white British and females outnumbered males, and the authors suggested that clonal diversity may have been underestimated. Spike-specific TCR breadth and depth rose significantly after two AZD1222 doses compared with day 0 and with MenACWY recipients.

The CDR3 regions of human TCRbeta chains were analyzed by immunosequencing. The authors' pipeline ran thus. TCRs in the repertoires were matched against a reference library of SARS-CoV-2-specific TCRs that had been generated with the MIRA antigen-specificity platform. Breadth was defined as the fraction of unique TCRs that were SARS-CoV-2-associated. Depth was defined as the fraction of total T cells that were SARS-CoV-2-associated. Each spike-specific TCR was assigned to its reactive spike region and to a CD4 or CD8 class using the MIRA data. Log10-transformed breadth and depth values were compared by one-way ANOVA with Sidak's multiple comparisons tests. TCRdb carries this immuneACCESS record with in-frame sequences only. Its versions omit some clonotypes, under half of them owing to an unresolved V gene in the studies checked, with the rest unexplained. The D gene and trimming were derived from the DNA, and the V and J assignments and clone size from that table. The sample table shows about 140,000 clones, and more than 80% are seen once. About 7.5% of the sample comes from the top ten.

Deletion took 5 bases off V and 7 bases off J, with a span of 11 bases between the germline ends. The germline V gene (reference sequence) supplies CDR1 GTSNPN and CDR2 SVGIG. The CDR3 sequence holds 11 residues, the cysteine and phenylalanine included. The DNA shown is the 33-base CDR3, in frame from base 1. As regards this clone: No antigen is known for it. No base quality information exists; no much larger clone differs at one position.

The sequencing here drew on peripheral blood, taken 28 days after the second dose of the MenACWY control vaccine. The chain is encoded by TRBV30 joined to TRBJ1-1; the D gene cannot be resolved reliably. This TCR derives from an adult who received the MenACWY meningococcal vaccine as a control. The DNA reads TGTGCCTGGGTTAGGGAGAATGAAGCTTTCTTT. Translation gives CAWVRENEAFF. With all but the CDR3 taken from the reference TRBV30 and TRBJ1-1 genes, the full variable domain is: SQTIHQWPATLVQPVGSPLSLECTVEGTSNPNLYWYRQAAGRGLQLLFYSVGIGQISSEVPQNLSASRPQDRQFILSSKKLLLSDSGFYLCAWVRENEAFFGQGTRLTVV.